The sequence of this T cell receptor beta chain was determined in a study of blood T cell repertoires in COVID-19. Across the whole study: The United States, Italy and Spain supplied acute and convalescent COVID-19 samples. T cells, B-cell-depleted T cells, or PBMCs provided the cDNA or gDNA that served as material.

Germline V lookup: CDR1 LGHDT, CDR2 YNNKEL (reference sequence). This CDR3 is 15 amino acids long. The germline V and J ends were trimmed by 0 bases and 5 bases, with 13 bases remaining between them. How the authors handled the data: Estimation of nucleated cell counts relied on the amplification of reference gene primers. Sequencing was performed with immunoSEQ multiplex PCR; in TCRdb, only in-frame clones are kept and a portion is missing. V and J calls and clone size come straight from that table; D and trimming were deduced from the DNA. Of about 94,000 clones listed, less than 85% are singletons. For this clone: This sample also contains other DNA sequences that code for the same CDR3.

The rearrangement joins TRBV3-1 (or the pseudogene TRBV3-2) to TRBJ1-2; no definite D call. This receptor was taken from a woman older than 75 with acute or convalescent COVID-19. Sequenced input: peripheral blood. The CDR3 reads CASSQEGTGVYGYTF. The DNA for the CDR3 is TGTGCCAGCAGCCAAGAGGGCACCGGGGTTTATGGCTACACCTTC.